A single sample gave rise to the 27 T cell receptor beta chains below, sequenced in a study of beta chain features in type 1 diabetes. TCRB transcripts that were expressed got sequenced, as all of the isolated RNA had been reverse transcribed. Measured with immunoSEQ multiplex PCR; TCRdb has only the in-frame clones, and not every one. In the table there are about 340,000 clones, roughly 13% of which are singletons. Their antigens are not known. Study observations and caveats: There was a moderate but significant shortening of TCRB CDR3s in all four CD4+ subsets of Type 1 diabetes patients.

Sequencing was done on a sample of naive CD4+ T cells from blood. These receptors were collected from a woman younger than 30 with type 1 diabetes.

The J gene is TRBJ2-1, the V gene TRBV7-3, with 9 nucleotides matching TRBD2. V shed 4 bases and J 4 bases; nucleotides not matched to a gene: 5. This CDR3 has 15 amino acids. The germline CDR1 and CDR2 sequences are SGHTA and FQGTGA. CDR3 loop: CASSSGLAGYNEQFF. As DNA, the CDR3 is TGTGCCAGCAGCTCGGGACTAGCAGGTTACAATGAGCAGTTCTTC.

This chain connects TRBV7-6 to TRBJ2-6; TRBD2 matches at 10 bases. This CDR3 has 18 residues. Germline CDR1 reads SGHVS; CDR2 reads FNYEAQ. The junction had 11 bases not matched to a gene; V was cut back by 5 bases and J by 4 bases. Here the CDR3 DNA reads TGTGCCAGCAGCGGTCGACTAGCGGGCCCAAGAGGGGCCAACGTCCTGACTTTC. Its translation is CASSGRLAGPRGANVLTF. Together with reference TRBV7-6 and TRBJ2-6, the CDR3 gives the full variable domain: GAGVSQSPRYKVTKRGQDVALRCDPISGHVSLYWYRQALGQGPEFLTYFNYEAQQDKSGLPNDRFSAERPEGSISTLTIQRTEQRDSAMYRCASSGRLAGPRGANVLTFGAGSRLTVL.

V and J are TRBV9 and TRBJ1-1, with TRBD1 identical over 7 bases. Trimming took 3 bases from V and 5 from J; bases not matched to a gene: 13. This CDR3 has 16 residues. CDR1 and CDR2 from the germline V gene are SGDLS and YYNGEE. The CDR3 nucleotides read TGTGCCAGCAGCGGCCCCTCCTTAGCGGGACAGACTGAAGCTTTCTTT. Translated: CASSGPSLAGQTEAFF.

This clone occurred a few times. The chain couples TRBV5-1 to TRBJ1-1; no reliable D call. V was clipped by 4 bases and J by 3 bases, with 10 bases between them. Germline-derived CDR1 and CDR2 are SGHRS and YFSETQ. The CDR3 is made up of 13 amino acids. Written as DNA, the CDR3 is TGCGCCAGCAGCACCCGGTCGGACACTGAAGCTTTCTTT. Encoded protein: CASSTRSDTEAFF.

This clone was observed a handful of times. This sequence joins TRBV27 and TRBJ2-7, with TRBD1 identical over 7 bases. V shed 1 base, J shed 3 bases, and the junction held 12 bases outside the gene matches. Germline V gene data show CDR1 as MNHEY and CDR2 as SMNVEV (reference sequence). This CDR3 spans 17 amino acids. CDR3 protein: CASSLLRTGRPSYEQYF. The CDR3, as DNA: TGTGCCAGCAGTTTATTAAGGACAGGCCGGCCCAGCTACGAGCAGTACTTC.

Ten or more counts support this clone. The chain couples TRBV29-1 to TRBJ2-4; D gene unclear. This CDR3 is 11 amino acids long. Germline CDR1 SQVTM, CDR2 ANQGSEA. V shed 4 bases and J shed 5 bases, with 6 bases lying between them. In nucleotides, the CDR3 is TGCAGCGTTGGTGAGGAAAACATTCAGTACTTC. Its protein is CSVGEENIQYF. The variable domain in full, completed from reference TRBV29-1 and TRBJ2-4, reads SAVISQKPSRDICQRGTSLTIQCQVDSQVTMMFWYRQQPGQSLTLIATANQGSEATYESGFVIDKFPISRPNLTFSTLTVSNMSPEDSSIYLCSVGEENIQYFGAGTRLSVL.

This clone was found a few times. The chain employs TRBV29-1 and TRBJ1-2; possible D gene TRBD1, 5 bases. The CDR3 is 12 residues long. V gave up 2 bases and J gave up 8 bases, with 12 bases separating them. Germline CDR1 SQVTM, CDR2 ANQGSEA. The CDR3 spells CSVESQGSGYTF. The CDR3 DNA is TGCAGCGTTGAATCCCAGGGATCAGGCTACACCTTC.

This clone was seen more than once but under ten times. The rearrangement joins TRBV27 to TRBJ2-1; D is uncertain. The ends were cut back, 1 base at V and 10 bases at J, with 11 bases in the middle. Germline loops: CDR1 MNHEY, CDR2 SMNVEV (reference sequence). There are 13 residues in the CDR3. DNA of the CDR3: TGTGCCAGCAGTTTATTCCTCTCTCGGGAGCAGTTCTTC. Protein sequence: CASSLFLSREQFF.

The sample holds a few counts of this clone. J is TRBJ1-5 and V is TRBV18, with D possibly matching TRBD1 (5 bases). The germline V gene has CDR1 KGHSH and CDR2 LQKENI. V gave up 4 bases and J gave up 7 bases, with 14 bases separating them. The CDR3 is 14 residues long. In DNA, the CDR3 is TGTGCCAGCTCACACGGACCTCGGGGGCAGCCCCAGCATTTT. It specifies CASSHGPRGQPQHF.

This clone was recorded a few times. The chain has TRBV18 and TRBJ2-1; D not certain. CDR1 and CDR2 (germline): KGHSH, LQKENI. CDR3 length equals 14 residues. Trimming stripped 3 bases from V and 6 bases from J, with 12 bases between. In nucleotides, the CDR3 is TGTGCCAGCTCACCGTACGACATGAGCAATGAGCAGTTCTTC. Translated, it gives CASSPYDMSNEQFF.

The rearrangement joins TRBV30 to TRBJ1-2, with 7 positions matching TRBD1. The length of the CDR3 is 14 residues. V lost 2 bases to trimming and J lost 3 bases; unmatched junction nucleotides: 6. Germline V gene lookup returns CDR1 GTSNPN and CDR2 SVGIG (reference sequence). CDR3 coding DNA: TGTGCCTGGAGTCAGACAGGGATTGACTATGGCTACACCTTC. This codes for CAWSQTGIDYGYTF.

This clone was recorded a few times. The chain carries TRBV5-1 and TRBJ1-1, with 7 bases lining up with TRBD1. Germline V CDR1 and CDR2: SGHRS, YFSETQ. The CDR3 loop spans 13 amino acids. With 4 bases clipped from V and 2 bases from J, the junction kept 2 bases outside the gene matches. The CDR3 region has the DNA TGCGCCAGCAGCCGGGACAGCAACACTGAAGCTTTCTTT. It translates to CASSRDSNTEAFF.

This sequence joins TRBV19 and TRBJ2-7, with 13 nucleotides matching TRBD2. Germline lookup yields CDR1 LNHDA and CDR2 SQIVND (reference sequence). J lost 3 bases, V lost 4 bases, and 3 bases had no gene match. This CDR3 is built from 15 residues. CDR3 DNA sequence: TGTGCCAGTAGTAGGACTAGCGGGAGAAGCTACGAGCAGTACTTC. It codes for CASSRTSGRSYEQYF. Drawing the rest from reference TRBV19 and TRBJ2-7, the complete variable domain is DGGITQSPKYLFRKEGQNVTLSCEQNLNHDAMYWYRQDPGQGLRLIYYSQIVNDFQKGDIAEGYSVSREKKESFPLTVTSAQKNPTAFYLCASSRTSGRSYEQYFGPGTRLTVT.

This clone turned up a few times. Distinct nucleotide sequences in the sample also encode this CDR3. V and J are TRBV18 and TRBJ1-1, with D hard to call. Germline V lookup: CDR1 KGHSH, CDR2 LQKENI. V lost 5 bases, J lost 0 bases, and 7 bases lay in between. The CDR3 spans 13 residues. This CDR3 reads CASSGQVNTEAFF. CDR3 nucleotide sequence: TGTGCCAGCTCAGGGCAAGTGAACACTGAAGCTTTCTTT.

The chain is built from TRBV30 and TRBJ2-3; TRBD2 agrees at 7 bases. Germline V gene sequence: CDR1 GTSNPN, CDR2 SVGIG (reference sequence). The J segment lost 2 bases and the V segment lost 0 bases, leaving 8 bases of the junction unmatched. The CDR3 runs 16 residues. The CDR3: CAWSVRITSATDTQYF. The CDR3 DNA sequence: TGTGCCTGGAGTGTACGTATTACTAGCGCCACAGATACGCAGTATTTT.

This clone was found a few times. V is TRBV30 and J is TRBJ2-5, with TRBD2 identical over 7 bases. CDR3 length: 13 amino acids. Germline lookup yields CDR1 GTSNPN and CDR2 SVGIG (reference sequence). V gave up 3 bases and J gave up 5 bases; unmatched junction bases: 6. The CDR3, as DNA: TGTGCCTGGAGGGGAGGGCCGCTGGAGACCCAGTACTTC. The encoded protein is CAWRGGPLETQYF. The whole variable domain, filled in from reference TRBV30 and TRBJ2-5, reads SQTIHQWPATLVQPVGSPLSLECTVEGTSNPNLYWYRQAAGRGLQLLFYSVGIGQISSEVPQNLSASRPQDRQFILSSKKLLLSDSGFYLCAWRGGPLETQYFGPGTRLLVL.

This chain links TRBV5-4 with TRBJ2-1; D is perhaps TRBD2 (5 bases). CDR3 length: 12 amino acids. The germline CDR1 and CDR2 sequences are SGHNT and YYREEE (reference sequence). V was clipped by 1 base and J by 10 bases, with 9 bases between them. As DNA, the CDR3 is TGTGCCAGCAGCTTGCCTAGCTCCGAGCAGTTCTTC. This encodes CASSLPSSEQFF.

The chain joins TRBV28 to TRBJ1-2; no clear D. This CDR3 contains 16 residues. Trimming took off 5 bases at V and 0 bases at J, with 16 bases between the two ends. Germline V gives CDR1 MDHEN, CDR2 SYDVKM. The CDR3 DNA reads as TGTGCCAGCAGTCCACCTTGGGCAACCCCTAACTATGGCTACACCTTC. This encodes CASSPPWATPNYGYTF.

The V call is TRBV9, the J call TRBJ2-3; 13 bases fit TRBD2. The germline gives CDR1 SGDLS, CDR2 YYNGEE. The CDR3 is 15 residues long. The ends lost 7 bases at V and 4 bases at J; junction bases unmatched: 6. CDR3 protein: CASAGLAGFADTQYF. The CDR3 region has the DNA TGTGCCAGCGCGGGACTAGCGGGATTCGCAGATACGCAGTATTTT. Full variable domain (outside the CDR3, taken from reference TRBV9 and TRBJ2-3): DSGVTQTPKHLITATGQRVTLRCSPRSGDLSVYWYQQSLDQGLQFLIQYYNGEERAKGNILERFSAQQFPDLHSELNLSSLELGDSALYFCASAGLAGFADTQYFGPGTRLTVL.

This clone was seen more than once but under ten times. CDR3 in amino acids: CAISDRTSGSYNEQFF. The CDR3 DNA is TGTGCCATCAGTGACAGGACTAGCGGCTCCTACAATGAGCAGTTCTTC. The chain links TRBV10-3 to TRBJ2-1; 10 bases map to TRBD2. CDR1 and CDR2 (germline): ENHRY, SYGVKD. This CDR3 comprises 16 residues. V shed 3 bases and J 0 bases; nucleotides not matched to a gene: 2.

The chain has TRBV30 and TRBJ2-1; 7 bases agree with TRBD2. Unmatched junction bases numbered 5, after V lost 3 bases and J lost 0 bases. Germline loops: CDR1 GTSNPN, CDR2 SVGIG (reference sequence). The CDR3 is 15 residues long. The CDR3 nucleotides read TGTGCCTGGAGGCTTCCGGGAGGCTCCTACAATGAGCAGTTCTTC. It yields the protein CAWRLPGGSYNEQFF.

V and J are TRBV19 and TRBJ2-4; 10 bases match TRBD1. The germline V gene encodes CDR1 LNHDA and CDR2 SQIVND (reference sequence). J gave up 4 bases and V 5 bases, and 5 bases lay outside the gene matches. The CDR3 has 15 amino acids. The DNA for the CDR3 is TGTGCCAGTAGTCCCCGGACAGGGGGAAAAAACATTCAGTACTTC. This gives the protein CASSPRTGGKNIQYF.

V gene TRBV19 combines with J gene TRBJ2-1, with 7 bases identical to TRBD1. The V gene's germline CDR1 is LNHDA and CDR2 SQIVND (reference sequence). The CDR3 extends over 16 amino acids. Trimming at V came to 9 bases and at J to 0 bases, leaving 11 bases not matched to a gene. The DNA of the CDR3 is TGTGCCAGGCGGACAGGACGACCTTGCTCCTACAATGAGCAGTTCTTC. Translation gives CARRTGRPCSYNEQFF. The full variable domain, in which reference TRBV19 and TRBJ2-1 provide the parts outside the CDR3, is DGGITQSPKYLFRKEGQNVTLSCEQNLNHDAMYWYRQDPGQGLRLIYYSQIVNDFQKGDIAEGYSVSREKKESFPLTVTSAQKNPTAFYLCARRTGRPCSYNEQFFGPGTRLTVL.

This chain connects TRBV9 to TRBJ2-3; the match to TRBD2 covers 13 bases. V lost 4 bases, J lost 7 bases, and 9 bases stayed unmatched. From germline, CDR1 is SGDLS and CDR2 YYNGEE. The CDR3 extends over 16 amino acids. The CDR3 spells CASSFRTSGSSNTQYF. The CDR3 DNA reads TGTGCCAGCAGCTTTCGGACTAGCGGGAGTTCAAATACGCAGTATTTT.

This clone was seen a handful of times. The rearrangement joins TRBV2 to TRBJ1-1; tentatively, D is TRBD1 (5 bases). Deletions cut 5 bases from V and 10 bases from J, with 23 bases between. CDR1 is SNHLY and CDR2 is FYNNEI in the germline V gene. CDR3 size: 15 residues. CDR3 DNA sequence: TGTGCCAGCAGTAAGACAGACCCATCCCTCGGCATAGCTTTCTTT. Its protein product is CASSKTDPSLGIAFF.

Details on this clone: This same CDR3 is encoded by further DNA sequences in the sample. This CDR3 is CASSFGGSNQPQHF. In DNA form, the CDR3 reads TGTGCCAGCAGTTTCGGAGGGAGCAATCAGCCCCAGCATTTT. The V gene is TRBV28, the J gene TRBJ1-5; D is uncertain. The CDR3 is made up of 14 amino acids. CDR1 is MDHEN, CDR2 SYDVKM, per germline. V lost 3 bases, J lost 1 base, and 7 bases lay in between.

This clone turned up a few times. The chain joins TRBV30 to TRBJ2-2; no clear D gene. Germline V gene sequence: CDR1 GTSNPN, CDR2 SVGIG (reference sequence). V lost 4 bases, J lost 6 bases, and 15 bases lay in between. CDR3 size: 14 residues. The CDR3 loop is CAWNTDLSAGELFF. As DNA, the CDR3 is TGTGCCTGGAATACTGATCTCTCGGCCGGGGAGCTGTTTTTT.